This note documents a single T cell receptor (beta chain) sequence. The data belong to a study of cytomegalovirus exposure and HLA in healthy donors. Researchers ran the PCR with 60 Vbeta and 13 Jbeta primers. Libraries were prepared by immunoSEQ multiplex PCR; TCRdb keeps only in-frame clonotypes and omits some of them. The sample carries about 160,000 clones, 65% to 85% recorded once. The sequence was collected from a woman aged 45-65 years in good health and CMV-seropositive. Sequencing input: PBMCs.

The CDR3 loop is CASSSGTGVSPLHF. DNA for the CDR3: TGCGCCAGCAGCTCCGGGACAGGGGTCTCACCCCTCCACTTT. The J gene is TRBJ1-6, the V gene TRBV5-1; 10 bases are shared with TRBD1. Germline values: CDR1 SGHRS, CDR2 YFSETQ. This CDR3 region has 14 residues. After removal of 3 bases from V and 10 bases from J, the junction contained 4 bases not matched to a gene.